Shown below are 17 T cell receptor beta chains from a single sample sequenced in a study of blood T cells in healthy people across ages. Alongside a J-beta primer mix, a sample-barcoded 5' primer served in a second PCR lasting roughly 7 to 12 cycles. TCRdb used MiXCR to reprocess the 5' RACE reads, holding one entry per CDR3 protein. This sample has about 1.8 million distinct CDR3 sequences, with about 50% found just once. What was sequenced was blood. All receptors come from a woman aged 40 to 49 in good health.

J is TRBJ2-1 and V is TRBV5-5; the D is unclear. Trimming pared 1 base from V and 10 bases from J, leaving 9 bases between. CDR1 SGHKS and CDR2 YYEKEE come from the germline V gene (reference sequence). This CDR3 contains 12 residues. The CDR3 sequence: CASSLPEKEQFF. The CDR3 nucleotides read TGTGCCAGCAGCTTGCCCGAAAAAGAGCAGTTCTTC.

This clonotype is a singleton in its sample. This sequence joins TRBV7-2 and TRBJ2-7, with 9 bases identical to TRBD2. The CDR3 covers 17 residues. Germline CDR1 SGHTA, CDR2 FQGNSA. V lost 2 bases, J lost 2 bases, and 10 bases stayed unmatched. The CDR3 sequence: CASSLTAGGLRTYEQYF. CDR3 DNA sequence: TGTGCCAGCAGCTTAACAGCGGGAGGCCTCCGTACCTACGAGCAGTACTTC.

The chain recombines TRBV4-3 with TRBJ2-3; 10 nucleotides align to TRBD2. V gave up 0 bases and J gave up 4 bases; unmatched junction bases: 13. CDR3 length: 19 amino acids. From germline, CDR1 is LGHNA and CDR2 YSLEER. CDR3 bases: TGCGCCAGCAGCCAAGAAAATAGCGGGGGGCATTTGGCCCCAGATACGCAGTATTTT. Translation: CASSQENSGGHLAPDTQYF.

The chain uses TRBV7-2 and TRBJ2-4; possible D gene TRBD1, 6 bases. The assigned J gene may be wrong: the sequence end matches TRBJ2-7 better. CDR3 length: 14 residues. CDR1 SGHTA and CDR2 FQGNSA come from the germline V gene. In DNA, the CDR3 is TGTGCCAGCAGCAAAACAGGGAAGGCCTACGAGCAGTACTTC. Residues: CASSKTGKAYEQYF.

V is TRBV4-3 and J is TRBJ2-2; D is unresolved. Trimming removed 0 bases at V and 5 bases at J, with 10 bases between. CDR1 and CDR2 (germline): LGHNA, YSLEER. The CDR3 contains 15 residues. CDR3 in DNA: TGCGCCAGCAGCCAAGATGGGCTATCAACCGGGGAGCTGTTTTTT. Its protein is CASSQDGLSTGELFF.

This clonotype was observed at least ten times. The germline gene is not matched at one end of the junction; a read error may be the cause. The chain combines TRBV4-3 with TRBJ2-7, with D possibly matching TRBD1 (5 bases). CDR1 is LGHNA, CDR2 YSLEER, per germline. CDR3 length: 15 amino acids. The CDR3 bases are TGTGCCAGCAGCCAAGGGCAGGGCGGCTCCTACGAGCAGTACTTC. It yields the protein CASSQGQGGSYEQYF.

The chain joins TRBV4-1 to TRBJ2-5; D may be TRBD2 (5 bases). Germline CDR1 reads MGHRA; CDR2 reads YSYEKL. V gave up 1 base and J gave up 4 bases, with 10 bases separating them. This CDR3 has 14 amino acids. CDR3 nucleotides: TGCGCCAGCAGCCAAGCAGAACGGGGAGAGACCCAGTACTTC. It is translated as CASSQAERGETQYF.

This clonotype has only a few counts. The chain employs TRBV6-2 or TRBV6-3 and TRBJ2-2, with 10 positions matching TRBD1. The V and J ends lost 5 bases and 3 bases, in that order; junction bases with no gene match: 9. Germline loops: CDR1 MNHEY, CDR2 SVGEGT. This CDR3 is built from 17 residues. Here the CDR3 DNA reads TGTGCCAGCAGTCCGAACTACGGGACAGGGGACACCGGGGAGCTGTTTTTT. Amino acid sequence: CASSPNYGTGDTGELFF.

V usage is TRBV28 and J usage is TRBJ1-6; 9 positions match TRBD1. CDR1 is MDHEN, CDR2 SYDVKM, per germline. CDR3 length: 20 amino acids. The V gene end was trimmed by 6 bases and the J gene end by 1 base; junction bases not matched to a gene: 16. The CDR3 nucleotides read TGTGCCAGCAGCTTAAGCGGGACAGGGAACATTAAGTCCTATAATTCACCCCTCCACTTT. Encoded protein: CASSLSGTGNIKSYNSPLHF. The entire variable domain, with the rest obtained from reference TRBV28 and TRBJ1-6, is as follows: DVKVTQSSRYLVKRTGEKVFLECVQDMDHENMFWYRQDPGLGLRLIYFSYDVKMKEKGDIPEGYSVSREKKERFSLILESASTNQTSMYLCASSLSGTGNIKSYNSPLHFGNGTRLTVT.

This chain connects TRBV7-3 to TRBJ2-1, with 15 bases lining up with TRBD2. This CDR3 is built from 17 residues. Germline CDR1 SGHTA, CDR2 FQGTGA. Germline trimming cut 5 bases from V and 6 bases from J; bases unmatched to any gene: 8. CDR3: CASSPRGLAGGGNEQFF. The CDR3 nucleotides read TGTGCCAGCAGCCCTAGAGGACTAGCGGGGGGGGGCAATGAGCAGTTCTTC.

A few counts support this clonotype. The CDR3 bases are TGCGCCAGCAGCTTGGAATCGACAGGGTTGGGCTACACCTTC. Its protein is CASSLESTGLGYTF. The gene calls are TRBV5-1 and TRBJ1-2, with TRBD1 matching 7 bases. Looked up from germline, CDR1 is SGHRS and CDR2 is YFSETQ. This CDR3 has 14 amino acids. J lost 8 bases, V lost 0 bases, and 7 bases had no gene match.

There are a few counts of this clonotype. The chain couples TRBV11-2 to TRBJ2-1; TRBD1 matches at 8 bases. The germline gives CDR1 SGHAT, CDR2 FQNNGV. J was trimmed by 6 bases and V by 5 bases; bases with no gene match: 12. The CDR3 contains 16 residues. CDR3 sequence (DNA): TGTGCCAGCAGCCCCAGGGGGCCCCTCCTAGCCAATGAGCAGTTCTTC. Translated: CASSPRGPLLANEQFF.

Of note for this clonotype: An end of the junction differs from the germline gene, which may be a read error. The DNA of the CDR3 is TGCAGTGCTTTCCACGACATCCCGCTGGACATCCAGTACTTC. Protein sequence: CSAFHDIPLDIQYF. The genes are TRBV20-1 and TRBJ2-4, with D tentatively TRBD1 (5 bases). Germline CDR1 and CDR2: DFQATT and SNEGSKA (reference sequence). CDR3 length equals 14 residues.

The table lists this clonotype with a few counts. The rearrangement joins TRBV11-1 to TRBJ2-1; D is unresolved. Germline V gives CDR1 SGHAT, CDR2 FQDESV (reference sequence). The germline V and J ends were trimmed by 5 bases and 2 bases, with 16 bases remaining between them. The CDR3 spans 16 residues. This CDR3 reads CASSLRSASPYNEQFF. For the CDR3, the DNA is TGTGCCAGCAGCCTCCGTTCGGCGTCCCCCTACAATGAGCAGTTCTTC.

This clonotype was seen more than once but under ten times. V usage is TRBV5-1 and J usage is TRBJ2-6; D uncertain. V was clipped by 4 bases and J by 3 bases, with 11 bases between them. The CDR3 runs to 15 residues. Germline-derived CDR1 and CDR2 are SGHRS and YFSETQ. The CDR3 region is CASSPELVGANVLTF. In DNA, the CDR3 is TGCGCCAGCAGCCCGGAATTGGTTGGGGCCAACGTCCTGACTTTC.

This chain uses TRBV12-3 or TRBV12-4 with TRBJ2-1; D gene unclear. This CDR3 contains 12 residues. Trimming stripped 1 base from V and 8 bases from J, with 6 bases between. As DNA, the CDR3 is TGTGCCAGCAGTTTAGGTCACGATGAGCAGTTCTTC. It is translated as CASSLGHDEQFF.

The V and J genes are TRBV20-1 and TRBJ2-5, with 7 bases lining up with TRBD1. The trim removed 6 bases at V and 1 base at J, leaving 17 bases unmatched. This CDR3 is built from 17 residues. CDR1 is DFQATT and CDR2 is SNEGSKA in the germline V gene (reference sequence). This chain's CDR3 is CSAGQVSTSGVQETQYF. Written as DNA, the CDR3 is TGCAGTGCAGGACAGGTTAGCACCTCGGGTGTCCAAGAGACCCAGTACTTC.